Each of the 31 T cell receptor beta chains below was sequenced from the same sample in a study of STAT5B mutations in CD4+ large granular lymphocyte leukemia. Repertoires were generated with immunoSEQ multiplex PCR, while TCRdb's copy carries only in-frame clones and drops some. The table lists about 40,000 clones, approximately 88% of them singletons, with approximately 0.35% in the top ten. Sample: CD4+ T cells from blood buffy coats. These TCRs come from a human donor in good health.

V gene TRBV2 combines with J gene TRBJ1-5; no clear D. CDR1 is SNHLY and CDR2 is FYNNEI in the germline V gene. This CDR3 has 14 residues. V lost 10 bases, J lost 2 bases, and 15 bases lay in between. As DNA, the CDR3 is TGTGCCACTCGCGAGGTTGGTGGCAATCAGCCCCAGCATTTT. Translated: CATREVGGNQPQHF.

V usage is TRBV7-9 and J usage is TRBJ1-1; perhaps TRBD1 as D (6 bases). In germline, CDR1 is SEHNR, CDR2 FQNEAQ (reference sequence). V lost 5 bases to trimming and J lost 8 bases, with 9 bases between them. This CDR3 has 11 amino acids. DNA for the CDR3: TGTGCCAGCAGCCCGGGACAAGAAGCTTTCTTT. It encodes CASSPGQEAFF.

A few counts support this clone. J is TRBJ2-7 and V is TRBV15; D is perhaps TRBD1 (6 bases). The CDR3 contains 14 residues. Trimming stripped 6 bases from V and 4 bases from J, with 16 bases between. In germline, CDR1 is LNHNV, CDR2 YYDKDF (reference sequence). The CDR3 DNA reads as TGTGCCACCAGGTCAGGCAGGGGCAGGTACGAGCAGTACTTC. This codes for CATRSGRGRYEQYF.

The rearrangement joins TRBV27 to TRBJ2-7, with D unresolved. Germline lookup yields CDR1 MNHEY and CDR2 SMNVEV (reference sequence). The CDR3 consists of 12 residues. The V gene lost 10 bases and the J gene lost 2 bases, with 12 bases spanning the gap. The CDR3 spells CATRPPAYEQYF. CDR3 bases: TGTGCCACCCGCCCACCCGCCTACGAGCAGTACTTC.

The V call is TRBV11-2, the J call TRBJ2-5; no definite D call. Germline V CDR1 and CDR2: SGHAT, FQNNGV. V lost 3 bases to trimming and J lost 1 base, with 12 bases between them. The CDR3 covers 15 residues. The CDR3 region is CASSFGRLPQETQYF. Written as DNA, the CDR3 is TGTGCCAGCAGCTTTGGACGGCTCCCCCAAGAGACCCAGTACTTC.

The rearrangement joins TRBV19 to TRBJ2-2, with D possibly TRBD2 on 5 matching bases. The germline V gene encodes CDR1 LNHDA and CDR2 SQIVND (reference sequence). This CDR3 region has 13 residues. The V end was cut by 7 bases, the J end by 5 bases, with 11 bases between. CDR3 sequence (DNA): TGTGCCAGTACCGAGGGTGGGACCGGGGAGCTGTTTTTT. Protein product: CASTEGGTGELFF.

The V call is TRBV19, the J call TRBJ2-1; 10 bases are shared with TRBD2. CDR3 length: 15 residues. Looked up from germline, CDR1 is LNHDA and CDR2 is SQIVND (reference sequence). V lost 6 bases and J lost 8; bases outside the gene matches: 10. CDR3 in DNA: TGTGCCAGTAGCCTAGAGCGGGAGGGCCGGTATGAGCAGTTCTTC. This translates into CASSLEREGRYEQFF.

The rearrangement links TRBV2 to TRBJ2-3, with TRBD1 as a possible D gene (5 bases). Germline CDR1 SNHLY, CDR2 FYNNEI. The CDR3 consists of 13 residues. Trimming pared 7 bases from V and 4 bases from J, leaving 12 bases between. Written as DNA, the CDR3 is TGTGCCAGCATACTCCAGGGTTCAGATACGCAGTATTTT. It yields the protein CASILQGSDTQYF.

The CDR3, as DNA: TGTGCCAGCAGCTTGTATAGCGCTACCTATGGCTACACCTTC. Amino acid sequence: CASSLYSATYGYTF. V gene TRBV5-4 combines with J gene TRBJ1-2; the D is unclear. V was pared by 1 base and J by 4 bases, with 11 bases between. The CDR3 has 14 residues. Germline V gene data show CDR1 as SGHNT and CDR2 as YYREEE (reference sequence).

The chain has TRBV9 and TRBJ1-1; D gene uncertain. CDR1 is SGDLS and CDR2 is YYNGEE in the germline V gene. V lost 0 bases and J lost 0, with 9 bases in between. CDR3 size: 15 residues. The CDR3 DNA follows: TGTGCCAGCAGCGTAGCTGCCAGCTTGAACACTGAAGCTTTCTTT. Translation gives CASSVAASLNTEAFF.

This chain links TRBV13 with TRBJ2-7; TRBD1 aligns across 8 bases. Germline CDR1 PRHDT, CDR2 FYEKMQ (reference sequence). The length of the CDR3 is 15 residues. V lost 5 bases, J lost 0 bases, and 6 bases stayed unmatched. The CDR3 sequence is CASSPRTGNSYEQYF. In DNA form, the CDR3 reads TGTGCCAGCAGCCCCCGGACAGGGAACTCCTACGAGCAGTACTTC. Full variable domain (remainder filled in from reference TRBV13 and TRBJ2-7): AAGVIQSPRHLIKEKRETATLKCYPIPRHDTVYWYQQGPGQDPQFLISFYEKMQSDKGSIPDRFSAQQFSDYHSELNMSSLELGDSALYFCASSPRTGNSYEQYFGPGTRLTVT.

The chain has TRBV2 and TRBJ2-1; perhaps TRBD1 as D (6 bases). From germline, CDR1 is SNHLY and CDR2 FYNNEI. This CDR3 region has 13 residues. V was cut by 6 bases and J by 8 bases, with 14 bases left in between. CDR3 sequence reads: CASRRDIFHEQFF. Here the CDR3 DNA reads TGTGCCAGCAGACGGGACATCTTTCATGAGCAGTTCTTC. The full variable domain, its missing parts supplied by reference TRBV2 and TRBJ2-1, is EPEVTQTPSHQVTQMGQEVILRCVPISNHLYFYWYRQILGQKVEFLVSFYNNEISEKSEIFDDQFSVERPDGSNFTLKIRSTKLEDSAMYFCASRRDIFHEQFFGPGTRLTVL.

The chain combines TRBV7-9 with TRBJ2-1, with a weak D call TRBD2 (5 bases). Germline-derived CDR1 and CDR2 are SEHNR and FQNEAQ (reference sequence). Trimming stripped 3 bases from V and 15 bases from J, with 18 bases between. The CDR3 runs to 13 residues. CDR3 DNA sequence: TGTGCCAGCAGCTTTCTGGCCGGGATTGATCCGTTCTTC. Encoded protein: CASSFLAGIDPFF.

The chain has TRBV5-1 and TRBJ2-3; no reliable D call. Trimming removed 2 bases from V and 4 bases from J, with 5 bases in between. Germline CDR1 is SGHRS and CDR2 is YFSETQ. This CDR3 comprises 12 residues. CDR3 region: CASSFSSDTQYF. The CDR3 nucleotides are TGCGCCAGCAGCTTCTCATCAGATACGCAGTATTTT. Full variable domain (outside the CDR3, taken from reference TRBV5-1 and TRBJ2-3): KAGVTQTPRYLIKTRGQQVTLSCSPISGHRSVSWYQQTPGQGLQFLFEYFSETQRNKGNFPGRFSGRQFSNSRSEMNVSTLELGDSALYLCASSFSSDTQYFGPGTRLTVL.

This chain joins TRBV30 and TRBJ2-7, with 7 nucleotides matching TRBD1. V dropped 2 bases and J dropped 4; count of bases not matched to a gene: 2. Per germline, CDR1 GTSNPN and CDR2 SVGIG (reference sequence). The CDR3 runs 12 residues. The CDR3 here is CAWSTGQYEQYF. Here the CDR3 DNA reads TGTGCCTGGAGTACGGGACAGTACGAGCAGTACTTC.

The V gene is TRBV6-1, the J gene TRBJ2-7; 9 bases line up with TRBD1. Germline V gene sequence: CDR1 MNHNS, CDR2 SASEGT. The V segment lost 4 bases and the J segment 3 bases; nucleotides outside the gene matches: 19. The CDR3 contains 19 residues. The chain's CDR3 is CASSAIHRGRGSRGYEQYF. The CDR3 DNA follows: TGTGCCAGCAGTGCTATACACAGGGGGCGAGGTTCTAGGGGCTACGAGCAGTACTTC.

The J gene is TRBJ2-3, the V gene TRBV19, with D hard to call. V dropped 1 base and J dropped 2 bases, with 13 bases sitting between them. From germline, CDR1 is LNHDA and CDR2 SQIVND (reference sequence). This CDR3 region has 16 residues. CDR3 amino acids: CASSIVKGLFTDTQYF. In nucleotides, the CDR3 is TGTGCCAGTAGTATAGTAAAAGGGTTATTCACAGATACGCAGTATTTT.

In this sample, this clone turned up once. J is TRBJ1-2 and V is TRBV10-3; TRBD1 might be the D (6 bases). Germline assignment: CDR1 ENHRY and CDR2 SYGVKD. The CDR3 has 15 residues. V dropped 4 bases and J dropped 6 bases, with 18 bases sitting between them. CDR3 sequence (DNA): TGTGCCATCAGTGGCCCGACCACAGGGTCTGATGGCTACACCTTC. It yields the protein CAISGPTTGSDGYTF.

The chain carries TRBV5-1 and TRBJ2-5; 11 nucleotides align to TRBD2. The germline V gene encodes CDR1 SGHRS and CDR2 YFSETQ. Trimming cost V 0 bases and J 2 bases; bases outside gene matches: 6. The CDR3 has 17 residues. The CDR3: CASSLVGLAGGQETQYF. CDR3 DNA: TGCGCCAGCAGCTTGGTGGGGCTAGCGGGGGGACAAGAGACCCAGTACTTC.

The V gene is TRBV6-5, the J gene TRBJ2-1; D is possibly TRBD1 (6 bases). The length of the CDR3 is 15 residues. Trimming cost V 6 bases and J 6 bases, with 18 bases left between them. The V gene's germline CDR1 is MNHEY and CDR2 SVGAGI. The DNA of the CDR3 is TGTGCCAGCAGCTCCTACAGGGTGATAATCAATGAGCAGTTCTTC. Amino acid sequence: CASSSYRVIINEQFF.

V gene TRBV7-9 combines with J gene TRBJ2-1, with a possible D match to TRBD1 (5 bases). Per the germline V gene, CDR1 is SEHNR and CDR2 is FQNEAQ (reference sequence). The V and J ends lost 5 bases and 6 bases respectively, with 8 bases between them. The CDR3 consists of 12 residues. CDR3 DNA sequence: TGTGCCAGCAGCCAAGGGGCCAATGAGCAGTTCTTC. Protein: CASSQGANEQFF.

This chain joins TRBV29-1 and TRBJ1-5, with no clear D. CDR3 length: 15 amino acids. Germline CDR1 is SQVTM and CDR2 is ANQGSEA. V was shortened by 5 bases and J by 2 bases, with 16 bases between the two germline ends. CDR3 nucleotides: TGCAGCGTTCTCCCAGGCCAACGGGGCAATCAGCCCCAGCATTTT. Its protein is CSVLPGQRGNQPQHF.

V and J are TRBV11-3 and TRBJ1-2; D might be TRBD1 (5 bases). Germline assignment: CDR1 SGHNT and CDR2 YENEEA. The V end lost 4 bases, the J end lost 2 bases, and 17 bases lay between the germline ends. The CDR3 totals 16 residues. CDR3 in amino acids: CASSWYSGWGNYGYTF. The DNA for the CDR3 is TGTGCCAGCAGCTGGTATTCAGGGTGGGGAAACTATGGCTACACCTTC.

The J gene is TRBJ1-1, the V gene TRBV27; D gene unclear. The CDR3 runs to 11 residues. V gave up 0 bases and J gave up 11 bases, with 7 bases separating them. Germline V gives CDR1 MNHEY, CDR2 SMNVEV (reference sequence). CDR3 loop: CASSLSGKAFF. CDR3 DNA sequence: TGTGCCAGCAGTTTATCAGGCAAGGCTTTCTTT.

This rearrangement joins TRBV6-5 to TRBJ1-1; D gene uncertain. Trimming removed 7 bases at V and 10 bases at J, with 22 bases between. Germline CDR1 MNHEY, CDR2 SVGAGI. The CDR3 has 14 amino acids. The CDR3 coding sequence is TGTGCCAGCACCCTCGAGGACCGAGCGCTTGGAGCTTTCTTT. Residues: CASTLEDRALGAFF.

The V gene is TRBV5-1, the J gene TRBJ2-1, with a tentative D call TRBD1 (5 bases). The CDR3 totals 15 residues. From germline, CDR1 is SGHRS and CDR2 YFSETQ. Trimming shortened V by 1 base and J by 3 bases, and 11 bases separated the two germline ends. The CDR3 loop is CASSLQGPFYNEQFF. In nucleotides, the CDR3 is TGCGCCAGCAGCTTGCAGGGTCCGTTCTACAATGAGCAGTTCTTC.

The chain combines TRBV6-6 with TRBJ2-7; the D gene is possibly TRBD2 (6 bases). V lost 2 bases to trimming and J lost 3 bases, with 11 bases between them. In germline, CDR1 is MNHNY, CDR2 SVGAGI (reference sequence). The CDR3 is 14 residues long. Here the CDR3 reads CASSYEAGSYEQYF. The DNA for the CDR3 is TGTGCCAGCAGTTACGAAGCGGGCAGCTACGAGCAGTACTTC.

This CDR3 reads CASSQAGTSANEQYF. The CDR3 bases are TGTGCCAGCAGCCAAGCCGGGACTTCGGCTAACGAGCAGTACTTC. The chain couples TRBV4-2 to TRBJ2-7; TRBD2 might be the D (6 bases). The length of the CDR3 is 15 residues. Trimming removed 1 base from V and 5 bases from J, with 15 bases in between. CDR1 and CDR2 (germline): LGHNA, YNFKEQ.

The V and J genes are TRBV6-1 and TRBJ1-1; 9 bases map to TRBD1. The CDR3 sequence is 16 residues long. Looked up from germline, CDR1 is MNHNS and CDR2 is SASEGT. V gave up 2 bases and J gave up 5 bases; unmatched junction bases: 9. CDR3 loop: CASSESWTGAVTEAFF. In DNA, the CDR3 is TGTGCCAGCAGTGAATCCTGGACAGGGGCGGTGACTGAAGCTTTCTTT.

The count of this clone is one. The gene calls are TRBV7-9 and TRBJ1-3, with 7 nucleotides matching TRBD1. The germline gives CDR1 SEHNR, CDR2 FQNEAQ (reference sequence). J was trimmed by 2 bases and V by 3 bases; bases with no gene match: 7. The CDR3 contains 16 residues. The CDR3 spells CASSFLPRGTGNTIYF. In DNA form, the CDR3 reads TGTGCCAGCAGCTTCCTTCCCAGGGGGACTGGAAACACCATATATTTT.

DNA for the CDR3: TGTGCCAGCAGACTCGGGGGGATCACCTACGAGCAGTACTTC. It specifies CASRLGGITYEQYF. The chain joins TRBV6-1 to TRBJ2-7; 7 positions match TRBD2. With 6 bases clipped from V and 2 bases from J, the junction kept 7 bases outside the gene matches. CDR1 and CDR2 from the germline V gene are MNHNS and SASEGT. This CDR3 comprises 14 residues.